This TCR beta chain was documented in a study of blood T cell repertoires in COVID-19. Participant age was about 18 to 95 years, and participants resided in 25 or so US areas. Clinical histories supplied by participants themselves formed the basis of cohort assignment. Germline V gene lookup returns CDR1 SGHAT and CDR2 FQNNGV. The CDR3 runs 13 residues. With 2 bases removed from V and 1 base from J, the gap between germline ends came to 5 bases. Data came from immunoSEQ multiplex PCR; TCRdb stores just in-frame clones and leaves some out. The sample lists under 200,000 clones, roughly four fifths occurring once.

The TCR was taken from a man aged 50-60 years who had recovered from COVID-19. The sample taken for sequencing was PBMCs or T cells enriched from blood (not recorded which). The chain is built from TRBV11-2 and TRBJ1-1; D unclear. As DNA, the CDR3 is TGTGCCAGCAGCTTACGTCGGAACACTGAAGCTTTCTTT. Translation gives CASSLRRNTEAFF.